These T cell receptor beta chains were read from a single sample in a study of Graves' ophthalmopathy and Graves' hyperthyroidism. TCRdb re-called the multiplex PCR reads through MiXCR, storing one row per CDR3 protein. The sample shows more than 1,000,000 distinct CDR3 sequences, 35% to 40% of them seen only once. The sequencing input was peripheral blood or thyroid tissue (not recorded which). Receptor source: an adult man with Graves' hyperthyroidism. The CDR3 runs from the conserved cysteine through the conserved F or W. Expanded clones are given a class, and other clones once, few, many or no size at all.

16	-	TRBV10-3	TRBJ2-7	CAISARSTGGTYEQYF
14	many	TRBV19	TRBJ2-7	CASSIVLGANEQYF
14	many	TRBV6-9	TRBJ1-5	CHDLGGAYNQPQHF
8	-	TRBV2	TRBJ1-1	CASSVSVF
13	many	TRBV19	TRBJ1-1	CAPIWGAETEAFF
15	-	TRBV5-1	TRBJ2-5	CASSHGTGLQETQYF
14	many	TRBV5-1	TRBJ1-2	CASSLGQVDYGYTF
16	many	TRBV4-3	TRBJ1-2	CASSLSPYGQGGGYTF
13	many	TRBV5-1	TRBJ1-1	CASSLVSYTEAFF
13	-	TRBV7-2	TRBJ1-1	CAGSTTGPTEAFF
12	many	TRBV7-9	TRBJ1-5	CATASGNQPQHF
13	few	TRBV25-1	TRBJ1-2	CASSLSFAYGYTF
12	few	TRBV7-9	TRBJ2-3	CASSLGPDTQYF
19	-	TRBV19	TRBJ2-2	CASSKPGLAGGPDTGELFF
13	-	TRBV20-1	TRBJ2-7	CSADDRAGGEQYF
15	few	TRBV7-2	TRBJ1-6	CASSLDRLYNSPLHF
17	many	TRBV10-2	TRBJ2-6	CASREDRAFAGANVLTF
16	many	TRBV10-2	TRBJ2-7	CASSESRGAASYEQYF
18	few	TRBV12-3/TRBV12-4	TRBJ2-6	CASSFALTPFPGANVLTF
16	many	TRBV15	TRBJ2-7	CATSKRQSHATYEQYF
17	few	TRBV12-3/TRBV12-4	TRBJ2-7	CASSLGVTAGASYEQYF
13	-	TRBV7-8	TRBJ2-2	CASTETRAGELFF
17	many	TRBV19	TRBJ2-6	CASSSTGRFSGANVLTF
14	many	TRBV19	TRBJ1-1	CASSIYTGGTEAFF
12	few	TRBV12-3/TRBV12-4	TRBJ2-3	CASSSQGDTQYF
13	many	TRBV9	TRBJ1-2	CASSVEDAYGYTF
16	many	TRBV5-1	TRBJ1-5	CASSEGTGGRAQPQHF
15	-	TRBV7-2	TRBJ1-5	CASSIYTGGNQPQHF
13	many	TRBV7-2	TRBJ1-3	CASSLAREDTIYF
17	many	TRBV7-9	TRBJ2-2	CASRPEGDSSWTGELFF
15	-	TRBV5-4	TRBJ1-1	CASSQGGFSFTEAFF
12	few	TRBV27	TRBJ2-7	CATRRLAGEQYF
14	many	TRBV24-1	TRBJ1-6	CATIVQGPYSPLHF
11	-	TRBV10-2	TRBJ2-3	CASSDLDTQYF
12	few	TRBV18	TRBJ1-4	CASFRGEEKLFF
14	many	TRBV25-1	TRBJ1-4	CASRQAGVGEKLFF
14	-	TRBV15	TRBJ1-2	CATSSLWGEFDYTF
10	-	TRBV20-1	TRBJ2-5	CSARGGPQYF
14	-	TRBV5-1	TRBJ1-3	CASSLAFAVDTIYF
14	many	TRBV11-2	TRBJ1-1	CASSLVLRDTEAFF
13	-	TRBV2	TRBJ1-5	CASTDRVGETQHF
13	-	TRBV15	TRBJ1-2	CARLLGQGYGYTF
14	-	TRBV29-1	TRBJ1-1	CSLGRQLMNTEAFF
14	many	TRBV12-3/TRBV12-4	TRBJ1-5	CASSLGTGHQPQHF
15	once	TRBV9	TRBJ2-2	CASSGQGRNTGELSW